These 4 T cell receptor beta chains were sequenced from one sample in a study of CD8+ T cells in alopecia areata. The authors extracted RNA and reverse transcribed it into cDNA as the sequencing template. Clones were sequenced by immunoSEQ multiplex PCR, and TCRdb holds only the in-frame ones, with some missing. The data hold 200,000 to 250,000 clones, with 50% to 75% observed a single time. Stated treatment: oral pan-JAK inhibitor, 5-10 mg twice daily. Sequencing was performed on CD4+ T cells sorted from blood, taken at week 4, from a patient treated with tofacitinib. All receptors derive from a human donor with alopecia areata.

J is TRBJ2-7 and V is TRBV9; 8 bases align to TRBD1. The CDR3 is 15 amino acids. Germline lookup yields CDR1 SGDLS and CDR2 YYNGEE. The ends lost 0 bases at V and 6 bases at J; junction bases unmatched: 8. The CDR3, as DNA: TGTGCCAGCAGCGTAGGAGGGCAGGGGGCTGGCGAGCAGTACTTC. Protein sequence: CASSVGGQGAGEQYF.

In regard to this clone: Other nucleotide sequences from this sample produce the same CDR3. V usage is TRBV4-1 and J usage is TRBJ2-7; D might be TRBD2 (7 bases). Between the trimmed V and J ends, which lost 3 bases and 0 bases, there was a span of 12 bases. Germline V gene data show CDR1 as MGHRA and CDR2 as YSYEKL. CDR3 length: 15 amino acids. The chain's CDR3 is CASSQGGGRSYEQYF. The CDR3 DNA reads as TGCGCCAGCAGCCAGGGAGGGGGGCGCTCCTACGAGCAGTACTTC.

The chain employs TRBV30 and TRBJ1-5; 7 nucleotides align to TRBD1. The CDR3 length is 12 residues. The J segment lost 5 bases and the V segment lost 5 bases, leaving 3 bases of the junction unmatched. Germline CDR1 reads GTSNPN; CDR2 reads SVGIG (reference sequence). In nucleotides, the CDR3 is TGTGCCTGGTCGGGACAGCATCAGCCCCAGCATTTT. Its translation is CAWSGQHQPQHF. Drawing the rest from reference TRBV30 and TRBJ1-5, the complete variable domain is SQTIHQWPATLVQPVGSPLSLECTVEGTSNPNLYWYRQAAGRGLQLLFYSVGIGQISSEVPQNLSASRPQDRQFILSSKKLLLSDSGFYLCAWSGQHQPQHFGDGTRLSIL.

The chain has TRBV30 and TRBJ1-5, with a possible D match to TRBD1 (5 bases). The CDR3 has 14 amino acids. Germline V gene data show CDR1 as GTSNPN and CDR2 as SVGIG (reference sequence). Trimming pared 2 bases from V and 4 bases from J, leaving 12 bases between. The CDR3 region has the DNA TGTGCCTGGAGTAGGGGATCTCGAAATCAGCCCCAGCATTTT. Amino acids: CAWSRGSRNQPQHF.